Listed below are T cell receptor beta chains from one sample, sequenced in a study of blood T cell repertoires in COVID-19. The table came from immunoSEQ multiplex PCR; TCRdb's copy has only in-frame clones and leaves some out. Among about 180,000 clones, 86% were seen once, and the ten largest hold more than 7.5%. The sequencing sample was made of peripheral blood. The receptors were sampled from a man aged 45-65 years with active or convalescent COVID-19. Each CDR3 is given with its conserved first and last residue. The D gene is left open where the match is weak. Size tells how often a clone was seen (once, few, many) or the class of an expanded clone, and some rows leave it out.

j_call | clone_size | d_call | cdr3_length | v_call | cdr3_nt | cdr3_aa
TRBJ2-1 | . | TRBD1 | 13 | TRBV19 | TGTGCCAGTTCCGGACAGGGGCACAATGAGCAGTTCTTC | CASSGQGHNEQFF
TRBJ1-6 | once | . | 14 | TRBV7-2 | TGTGCCAGCAGCTTAGCCCCCTTGAATTCACCCCTCCACTTT | CASSLAPLNSPLHF
TRBJ1-2 | . | . | 12 | TRBV30 | TGTGCCTGGAGTAGCAGGGCTGGAGGCTACACCTTC | CAWSSRAGGYTF
TRBJ2-3 | . | TRBD2 | 15 | TRBV5-1 | TGCGCCAGCAGCTTGGCGACTAGCGGGGAAGGTACGCAGTATTTT | CASSLATSGEGTQYF
TRBJ2-5 | . | . | 15 | TRBV6-2/TRBV6-3 | TGTGCCAGCAGCACACCCCTGGGGGGATCAGAGACCCAGTACTTC | CASSTPLGGSETQYF
TRBJ2-1 | . | . | 13 | TRBV29-1 | TGCAGCGCACACAGGGACGATCGAAATGAGCAGTTCTTC | CSAHRDDRNEQFF
TRBJ1-5 | . | . | 15 | TRBV4-3 | TGCGCCAGCAGCCAAGATCGCTCAGGCAATCAGCCCCAGCATTTT | CASSQDRSGNQPQHF
TRBJ2-7 | once | . | 15 | TRBV6-6 | TGTGCCAGCAGTTACAGACAGGCCAGCTCCTACGAGCAGTACTTC | CASSYRQASSYEQYF
TRBJ2-3 | . | TRBD2 | 14 | TRBV6-5 | TGTGCCAGCAGACTAGCGGAGCACACAGATACGCAGTATTTT | CASRLAEHTDTQYF
TRBJ1-5 | . | . | 12 | TRBV30 | TGTGCCTGGGATCGGGGGGGCCAGCCCCAGCATTTT | CAWDRGGQPQHF
TRBJ1-3 | . | . | 14 | TRBV28 | TGTGCCAGCCGGGAGGGCCCCTCTGGAAACACCATATATTTT | CASREGPSGNTIYF
TRBJ2-7 | . | TRBD2 | 15 | TRBV6-4 | TGTGCCAGCAGTGTGGAAGCGGGGGGGCCCCACGAGCAGTACTTC | CASSVEAGGPHEQYF
TRBJ2-3 | . | TRBD1 | 14 | TRBV10-2 | TGCGCCAGCAGTGAAACAGGGGTCACAGATACGCAGTATTTT | CASSETGVTDTQYF
TRBJ1-3 | . | . | 13 | TRBV7-6 | TGTGCCAGCAGCCAAGGACACTCAAACACCATATATTTT | CASSQGHSNTIYF
TRBJ1-2 | few | . | 21 | TRBV27 | TGTGCCAGCAGTTTAATTCCACCTCTTTTCCCTTTTTGGGCCTGCGACTATGGCTACACCTTC | CASSLIPPLFPFWACDYGYTF
TRBJ1-6 | once | . | 12 | TRBV2 | TGTGCCAGCAGGGGTGGAGATTCACCCCTCCACTTT | CASRGGDSPLHF
TRBJ2-5 | . | . | 15 | TRBV7-6 | TGTGCCAGCAGCTTAGCCCATGGGCAGGGGGAGACCCAGTACTTC | CASSLAHGQGETQYF
TRBJ2-7 | . | TRBD2 | 14 | TRBV6-6 | TGTGCCAGCACCCCCGCGTCGGGGGGATTGGAGCAGTACTTC | CASTPASGGLEQYF